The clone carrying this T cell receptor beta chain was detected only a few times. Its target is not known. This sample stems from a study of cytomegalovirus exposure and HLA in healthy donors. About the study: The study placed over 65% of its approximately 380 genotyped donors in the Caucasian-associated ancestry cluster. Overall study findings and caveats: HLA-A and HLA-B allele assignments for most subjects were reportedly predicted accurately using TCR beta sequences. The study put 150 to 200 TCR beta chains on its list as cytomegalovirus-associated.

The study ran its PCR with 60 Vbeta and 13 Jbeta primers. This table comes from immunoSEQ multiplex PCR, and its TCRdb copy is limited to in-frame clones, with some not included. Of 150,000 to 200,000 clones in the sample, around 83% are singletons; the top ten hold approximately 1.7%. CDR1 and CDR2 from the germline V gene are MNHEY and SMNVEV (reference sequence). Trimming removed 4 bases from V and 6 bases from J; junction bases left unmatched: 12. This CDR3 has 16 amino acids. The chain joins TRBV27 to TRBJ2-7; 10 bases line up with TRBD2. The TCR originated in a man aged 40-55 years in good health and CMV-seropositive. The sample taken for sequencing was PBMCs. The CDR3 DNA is TGTGCCAGCAGTTCCCAGAGGGTAGCGGGAGGTAGCGAGCAGTACTTC. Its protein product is CASSSQRVAGGSEQYF.